Shown below are 14 T cell receptor beta chains from a single sample sequenced in a study of beta chain features in type 1 diabetes (dated by TCRdb to about 2018). Results and caveats for the whole study, not just this receptor: A moderate but significant shortening of TCRB CDR3 length was observed in type 1 diabetes patients in all four CD4+ subsets.

The library was generated by the immunoSEQ multiplex PCR assay. All of the isolated RNA was reverse transcribed with the High Capacity cDNA Reverse Transcription Kit, so expressed TCRB transcripts were sequenced. This immuneACCESS table, as held by TCRdb, lists in-frame sequences with V and J called but not all clones. Of the missing ones, under half trace to an unresolved V gene in checked studies; the others have no known cause. In all, the sample holds some 370,000 clones, and roughly a tenth of those were seen once. Over 0.45% of the sample is taken by the ten largest. No antigen is known for these receptors. Sequencing was carried out using central memory CD4+ T cells from blood. The receptors derive from a man aged 25 to 40 with type 1 diabetes.

The chain combines TRBV11-1 with TRBJ2-3, with 8 positions matching TRBD2. The J segment lost 1 base and the V segment lost 1 base, leaving 1 base of the junction unmatched. This CDR3 comprises 15 residues. Looked up from germline, CDR1 is SGHAT and CDR2 is FQDESV (reference sequence). The CDR3 DNA follows: TGTGCCAGCAGCTTAGAGACTAGCGGCACAGATACGCAGTATTTT. Residues: CASSLETSGTDTQYF. Filled out from reference TRBV11-1 and TRBJ2-3, the complete variable domain reads EAEVAQSPRYKITEKSQAVAFWCDPISGHATLYWYRQILGQGPELLVQFQDESVVDDSQLPKDRFSAERLKGVDSTLKIQPAELGDSAMYLCASSLETSGTDTQYFGPGTRLTVL.

This clone has a handful of counts. The V and J genes are TRBV4-3 and TRBJ2-5; the D is unclear. V lost 1 base to trimming and J lost 5 bases, with 8 bases between them. CDR3 length equals 13 residues. Germline V gene lookup returns CDR1 LGHNA and CDR2 YSLEER. The DNA of the CDR3 is TGCGCCAGCAGCCAAGTAGAGTTCGAGACCCAGTACTTC. This translates into CASSQVEFETQYF.

In this sample, this clone turned up a few times. This sequence joins TRBV4-3 and TRBJ1-5; possible D gene TRBD1, 5 bases. CDR3 length: 16 residues. The V and J ends lost 0 bases and 6 bases respectively, with 15 bases between them. Germline V lookup: CDR1 LGHNA, CDR2 YSLEER. The CDR3 DNA reads as TGCGCCAGCAGCCAAGATTATGCAGGGTCTGGTCAGCCCCAGCATTTT. Amino acid sequence: CASSQDYAGSGQPQHF.

The sample holds a few counts of this clone. This chain joins TRBV5-6 and TRBJ1-2, with unresolved D. The CDR3 has 12 amino acids. CDR1 and CDR2 from the germline V gene are SGHDT and YYEEEE. V gave up 4 bases and J gave up 4 bases, with 8 bases separating them. DNA for the CDR3: TGTGCCAGCAGCGTGACGTCCTATGGCTACACCTTC. Protein sequence: CASSVTSYGYTF.

This clone was counted ten times or more. This chain uses TRBV18 with TRBJ2-7; no clear D. This CDR3 spans 15 amino acids. Germline V gene data show CDR1 as KGHSH and CDR2 as LQKENI. V was shortened by 3 bases and J by 2 bases, with 14 bases between the two germline ends. CDR3: CASSPGQRRTYEQYF. In DNA form, the CDR3 reads TGTGCCAGCTCACCCGGCCAGCGCCGAACCTACGAGCAGTACTTC.

This clone was observed a handful of times. The chain recombines TRBV29-1 with TRBJ2-5; possibly TRBD2 for D (6 bases). The germline V and J ends were trimmed by 5 bases and 5 bases, with 12 bases remaining between them. The CDR3 runs to 12 residues. From germline, CDR1 is SQVTM and CDR2 ANQGSEA. CDR3 sequence reads: CSVLNSGETQYF. Written as DNA, the CDR3 is TGCAGCGTTTTGAACAGCGGGGAGACCCAGTACTTC.

This clone was observed a handful of times. CDR3 region: CASSYLAGASYEQYF. CDR3 nucleotide sequence: TGTGCCAGCAGTTACCTAGCGGGGGCGTCCTACGAGCAGTACTTC. The genes are TRBV6-6 and TRBJ2-7; TRBD2 matches at 10 bases. V gave up 2 bases and J gave up 1 base; unmatched junction bases: 2. Germline-derived CDR1 and CDR2 are MNHNY and SVGAGI (reference sequence). The CDR3 is 15 residues long.

The J gene is TRBJ2-7, the V gene TRBV28, with a tentative D call TRBD1 (6 bases). This CDR3 is built from 13 residues. Trimming pared 6 bases from V and 6 bases from J, leaving 15 bases between. CDR1 is MDHEN, CDR2 SYDVKM, per germline. DNA of the CDR3: TGTGCCAGCAGACTCACGACAGGTTTCGAGCAGTACTTC. Protein sequence: CASRLTTGFEQYF.

The V call is TRBV7-9, the J call TRBJ2-7; tentative D call: TRBD1 (6 bases). Per the germline V gene, CDR1 is SEHNR and CDR2 is FQNEAQ (reference sequence). V was shortened by 8 bases and J by 0 bases, with 14 bases between the two germline ends. This CDR3 is 14 amino acids long. The CDR3 nucleotides read TGTGCCAGCGCTAAGGGGACATCCTCCTACGAGCAGTACTTC. Its translation is CASAKGTSSYEQYF.

In this sample, this clone turned up a few times. The chain uses TRBV30 and TRBJ1-2, with D uncertain. Trimming pared 2 bases from V and 7 bases from J, leaving 11 bases between. Germline V lookup: CDR1 GTSNPN, CDR2 SVGIG (reference sequence). The CDR3 runs to 12 residues. This CDR3 reads CAWSPRARGYTF. The CDR3 region has the DNA TGTGCCTGGAGTCCTCGGGCGCGTGGCTACACCTTC.

This chain joins TRBV18 and TRBJ1-1; 8 bases fit TRBD1. Germline CDR1 KGHSH, CDR2 LQKENI. This CDR3 has 16 residues. With 3 bases clipped from V and 5 bases from J, the junction kept 11 bases outside the gene matches. CDR3 amino acids: CASSPLSGTGGTEAFF. In nucleotides, the CDR3 is TGTGCCAGCTCACCCTTATCCGGGACAGGAGGTACTGAAGCTTTCTTT.

This clone was recorded at least ten times. The chain uses TRBV2 and TRBJ1-4, with 9 bases lining up with TRBD1. V shed 4 bases and J 8 bases; nucleotides not matched to a gene: 5. Germline V gives CDR1 SNHLY, CDR2 FYNNEI. CDR3 length equals 14 residues. CDR3 sequence (DNA): TGTGCCAGCAGTGTAGTGACAGGGGGAGAAAAACTGTTTTTT. It yields the protein CASSVVTGGEKLFF.

The chain carries TRBV10-1 and TRBJ2-2; 12 bases match TRBD2. The germline CDR1 and CDR2 sequences are WNHNN and SYGVQD (reference sequence). The V gene end was trimmed by 5 bases and the J gene end by 4 bases; junction bases not matched to a gene: 8. This CDR3 has 17 residues. The CDR3 loop is CASSSRLAGDSTGELFF. CDR3 DNA sequence: TGCGCCAGCAGTAGCAGACTAGCGGGGGATTCCACCGGGGAGCTGTTTTTT.

This sequence joins TRBV11-3 and TRBJ1-1; a possible D gene is TRBD1 (5 bases). The CDR3 spans 14 residues. Between the trimmed V and J ends, which lost 5 bases and 0 bases, there was a span of 10 bases. Germline loops: CDR1 SGHNT, CDR2 YENEEA. The CDR3 DNA reads as TGTGCCAGCAGCCCCGGGGGATTGAACACTGAAGCTTTCTTT. Encoded protein: CASSPGGLNTEAFF. The complete variable domain, with remaining parts taken from reference TRBV11-3 and TRBJ1-1, reads EAGVVQSPRYKIIEKKQPVAFWCNPISGHNTLYWYLQNLGQGPELLIRYENEEAVDDSQLPKDRFSAERLKGVDSTLKIQPAELGDSAVYLCASSPGGLNTEAFFGQGTRLTVV.